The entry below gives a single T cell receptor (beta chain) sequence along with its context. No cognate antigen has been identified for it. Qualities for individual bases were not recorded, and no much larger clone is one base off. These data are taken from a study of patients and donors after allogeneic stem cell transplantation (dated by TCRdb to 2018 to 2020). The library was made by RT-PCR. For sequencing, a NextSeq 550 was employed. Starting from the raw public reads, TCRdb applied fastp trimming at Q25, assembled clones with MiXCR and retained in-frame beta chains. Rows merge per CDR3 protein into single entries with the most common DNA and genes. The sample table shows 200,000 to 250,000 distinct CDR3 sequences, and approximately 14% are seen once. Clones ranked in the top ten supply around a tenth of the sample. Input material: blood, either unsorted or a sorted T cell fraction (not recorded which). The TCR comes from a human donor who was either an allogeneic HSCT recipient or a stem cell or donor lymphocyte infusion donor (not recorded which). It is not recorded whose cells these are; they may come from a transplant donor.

The DNA reads as follows: TGCAGTGCTAGAGGGGACAGGGGGGCAAATGAAAAACTGTTTTTT. Translated, this gives CSARGDRGANEKLFF. The chain couples TRBV20-1 to TRBJ1-4; 11 junctional bases match TRBD1. CDR1 and CDR2, per the germline V gene (reference sequence), are DFQATT and SNEGSKA. Unmatched junction bases come to 3, with V trimmed by 1 base and J by 5 bases. The CDR3 sequence holds 15 residues, the cysteine and phenylalanine included. The entry retains the CDR3 DNA only, 45 bases that are in frame from base 1.